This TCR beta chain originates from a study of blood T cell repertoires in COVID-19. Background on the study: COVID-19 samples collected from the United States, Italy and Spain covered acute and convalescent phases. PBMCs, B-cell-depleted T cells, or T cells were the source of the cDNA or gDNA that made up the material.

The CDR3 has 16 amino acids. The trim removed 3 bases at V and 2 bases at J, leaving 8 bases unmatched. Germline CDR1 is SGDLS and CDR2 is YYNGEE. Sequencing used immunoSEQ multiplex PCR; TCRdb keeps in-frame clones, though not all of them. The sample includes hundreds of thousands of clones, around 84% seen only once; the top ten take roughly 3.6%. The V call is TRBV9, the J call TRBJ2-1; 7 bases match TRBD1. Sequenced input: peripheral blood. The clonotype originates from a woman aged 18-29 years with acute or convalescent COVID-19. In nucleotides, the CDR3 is TGTGCCAGCAGCGCCCCTCAGGGGGATCCCTACAATGAGCAGTTCTTC. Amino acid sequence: CASSAPQGDPYNEQFF.